The 22 T cell receptor beta chains below all came from one sample that was sequenced in a study of T cell responses to AZD1222 COVID-19 vaccine. Assay used: immunoSEQ multiplex PCR; TCRdb lists only in-frame clones, some missing. This table holds some 130,000 clones, roughly 88% found once. Sequences were derived from peripheral blood, sampled on day 0 of AZD1222 vaccination. These receptor sequences come from an adult in good health.

The V call is TRBV9, the J call TRBJ2-7, with D tentatively TRBD2 (7 bases). V lost 4 bases, J lost 4 bases, and 21 bases lay in between. There are 16 residues in the CDR3. In germline, CDR1 is SGDLS, CDR2 YYNGEE. CDR3 DNA: TGTGCCAGCAGCCCTGGGGCGGGGGCGGTCCCTTACGAGCAGTACTTC. The encoded protein is CASSPGAGAVPYEQYF.

V usage is TRBV7-2 and J usage is TRBJ2-1, with 7 nucleotides matching TRBD2. The CDR3 contains 15 residues. Per germline, CDR1 SGHTA and CDR2 FQGNSA. CDR3 amino acids: CGVLGGVSSYNEQFF. In DNA form, the CDR3 reads TGTGGTGTGTTGGGGGGGGTTAGCTCCTACAATGAGCAGTTCTTC.

The chain combines TRBV7-2 with TRBJ2-2, with 7 nucleotides matching TRBD1. The germline CDR1 and CDR2 sequences are SGHTA and FQGNSA. This CDR3 has 15 residues. J was trimmed by 4 bases and V by 4 bases; bases with no gene match: 6. CDR3 bases: TGTGCCAGCAGCTCGAGACAGGGCAGCACCGGGGAGCTGTTTTTT. Its translation: CASSSRQGSTGELFF.

This clone showed up just a few times. The rearrangement joins TRBV19 to TRBJ1-4; D remains ambiguous. V lost 3 bases and J 7 bases, leaving 12 bases between the germline ends. The CDR3 is made up of 14 amino acids. CDR1 LNHDA and CDR2 SQIVND come from the germline V gene (reference sequence). As DNA, the CDR3 is TGTGCCAGTAGTATGGTCCCAGTGGGTGAAAAACTGTTTTTT. Its protein is CASSMVPVGEKLFF.

V and J are TRBV15 and TRBJ1-6; 9 nucleotides match TRBD1. Germline V lookup: CDR1 LNHNV, CDR2 YYDKDF (reference sequence). J gave up 10 bases and V 1 base, and 8 bases lay outside the gene matches. The CDR3 totals 16 residues. The CDR3 region has the DNA TGTGCCACCAGCAGAGGTCCGGGACAGGGTGGCTCACCCCTCCACTTT. Its translation: CATSRGPGQGGSPLHF.

The V call is TRBV6-1, the J call TRBJ2-6; no reliable D call. CDR1 is MNHNS, CDR2 SASEGT, per germline. Deletions cut 4 bases from V and 0 bases from J, with 10 bases between. The CDR3 is made up of 16 amino acids. The CDR3 loop is CASSAYRDSGANVLTF. In DNA form, the CDR3 reads TGTGCCAGCAGTGCTTACCGAGACTCTGGGGCCAACGTCCTGACTTTC.

The gene calls are TRBV9 and TRBJ2-5; 7 nucleotides line up with TRBD2. The CDR3 spans 14 residues. Per the germline V gene, CDR1 is SGDLS and CDR2 is YYNGEE. The V segment lost 0 bases and the J segment 4 bases; nucleotides outside the gene matches: 3. CDR3 in DNA: TGTGCCAGCAGCGTAGGACTAGCACTAGAGACCCAGTACTTC. As protein: CASSVGLALETQYF.

The genes are TRBV19 and TRBJ1-2, with a possible D match to TRBD1 (6 bases). V gave up 7 bases and J gave up 4 bases, with 19 bases separating them. The CDR3 is made up of 15 amino acids. Germline V gene lookup returns CDR1 LNHDA and CDR2 SQIVND (reference sequence). CDR3 in DNA: TGTGCCAGTACCCCAGGTGGGGGCGACGGCTATGGCTACACCTTC. Translated: CASTPGGGDGYGYTF.

This clone has a handful of counts. The V and J genes are TRBV4-1 and TRBJ1-6; D gene unclear. CDR3 length: 12 residues. Germline CDR1 is MGHRA and CDR2 is YSYEKL. V gave up 8 bases and J gave up 6 bases, with 8 bases separating them. The CDR3 DNA reads TGCGCCAGCGGAGAGATTAATTCACCCCTCCACTTT. The encoded protein is CASGEINSPLHF.

A few counts support this clone. V is TRBV27 and J is TRBJ1-4; D is unclear. This CDR3 region has 17 residues. Germline V gives CDR1 MNHEY, CDR2 SMNVEV (reference sequence). The V and J ends lost 1 base and 0 bases respectively, with 12 bases between them. This CDR3 reads CASSLFSRGTTNEKLFF. CDR3 nucleotides: TGTGCCAGCAGTTTATTCTCTCGAGGGACAACTAATGAAAAACTGTTTTTT.

CDR3 DNA sequence: TGTGCCAGCAGCCTGGGGGGTGAAGCTTTCTTT. This gives the protein CASSLGGEAFF. The genes are TRBV11-3 and TRBJ1-1, with D perhaps matching TRBD1 (5 bases). CDR1 is SGHNT and CDR2 is YENEEA in the germline V gene. V was trimmed by 5 bases and J by 7 bases, leaving 8 bases between them. This CDR3 region has 11 residues.

The chain is built from TRBV11-2 and TRBJ2-7; D gene ambiguous. The ends were cut back, 5 bases at V and 3 bases at J, with 14 bases in the middle. This CDR3 is built from 14 residues. The V gene's germline CDR1 is SGHAT and CDR2 FQNNGV. Written as DNA, the CDR3 is TGTGCCAGCAGCGAAAGGGCTAGGATCTACGAGCAGTACTTC. It encodes CASSERARIYEQYF.

The chain couples TRBV18 to TRBJ2-7; D gene unclear. V dropped 1 base and J dropped 4 bases, with 11 bases sitting between them. Germline CDR1 is KGHSH and CDR2 is LQKENI. This CDR3 region has 14 residues. The CDR3 loop is CASSPRSPEYEQYF. The DNA of the CDR3 is TGTGCCAGCTCACCACGGTCTCCCGAGTACGAGCAGTACTTC. Supplemented by reference TRBV18 and TRBJ2-7, the full variable domain reads NAGVMQNPRHLVRRRGQEARLRCSPMKGHSHVYWYRQLPEEGLKFMVYLQKENIIDESGMPKERFSAEFPKEGPSILRIQQVVRGDSAAYFCASSPRSPEYEQYFGPGTRLTVT.

DNA of the CDR3: TGTGCCAGCAGCAGAGGACAGGGGGCGGATACGCAGTATTTT. Translated: CASSRGQGADTQYF. The V gene is TRBV11-2, the J gene TRBJ2-3, with 11 bases that match TRBD1. V lost 5 bases, J lost 6 bases, and 4 bases stayed unmatched. There are 14 residues in the CDR3. Germline CDR1 is SGHAT and CDR2 is FQNNGV.

The chain couples TRBV6-4 to TRBJ2-3; D not certain. This CDR3 spans 14 amino acids. V lost 7 bases to trimming and J lost 0 bases, with 11 bases between them. Per germline, CDR1 MRHNA and CDR2 SNTAGT. CDR3 DNA: TGTGCCAGCAAATTGGACGGTAGCACAGATACGCAGTATTTT. Its protein product is CASKLDGSTDTQYF.

The chain has TRBV7-9 and TRBJ1-4; no clear D gene. This CDR3 region has 13 residues. V was trimmed by 3 bases and J by 6 bases, leaving 8 bases between them. Germline-derived CDR1 and CDR2 are SEHNR and FQNEAQ (reference sequence). The CDR3 protein is CASSFSGDEKLFF. The CDR3 region has the DNA TGTGCCAGCAGCTTCTCTGGGGATGAAAAACTGTTTTTT.

The chain combines TRBV9 with TRBJ2-5; D not certain. The CDR3 sequence is 15 residues long. V lost 0 bases and J lost 4, with 13 bases in between. CDR1 is SGDLS and CDR2 is YYNGEE in the germline V gene. The DNA of the CDR3 is TGTGCCAGCAGCGTAGCACCGACCCCCTCAGAGACCCAGTACTTC. This sequence encodes CASSVAPTPSETQYF.

The chain links TRBV2 to TRBJ2-3, with D tentatively TRBD2 (6 bases). Trimming left V 8 bases short and J 8 bases short, with 17 bases between. The CDR3 length is 13 residues. Germline V gene lookup returns CDR1 SNHLY and CDR2 FYNNEI. Here the CDR3 reads CASREQLGGTQYF. In DNA, the CDR3 is TGTGCCAGCCGGGAGCAGTTGGGGGGTACGCAGTATTTT.

The chain is built from TRBV7-8 and TRBJ1-1; D remains unclear. The V and J ends lost 0 bases and 0 bases respectively, with 5 bases between them. Germline V lookup: CDR1 SGHVS, CDR2 FQNEAQ. This CDR3 has 14 residues. CDR3 nucleotides: TGTGCCAGCAGCTTAGCGTTTCTGAACACTGAAGCTTTCTTT. This codes for CASSLAFLNTEAFF.

The chain joins TRBV28 to TRBJ1-1, with a weak D call TRBD1 (5 bases). V was cut by 4 bases and J by 0 bases, with 9 bases left in between. CDR3 size: 14 residues. Germline V lookup: CDR1 MDHEN, CDR2 SYDVKM. CDR3 region: CASSSGSMNTEAFF. The CDR3 DNA follows: TGTGCCAGCAGTTCAGGGTCCATGAACACTGAAGCTTTCTTT.

The rearrangement links TRBV18 to TRBJ1-1, with D possibly TRBD1 on 5 matching bases. CDR3 length: 14 amino acids. Trimming stripped 0 bases from V and 6 bases from J, with 11 bases between. CDR1 and CDR2 (germline): KGHSH, LQKENI. The CDR3 DNA is TGTGCCAGCTCACCACCGGGACGGCGCTCTGAAGCTTTCTTT. It specifies CASSPPGRRSEAFF.

V is TRBV14 and J is TRBJ1-1; no definite D call. This CDR3 contains 14 residues. V lost 1 base, J lost 9 bases, and 15 bases lay in between. Germline V gene data show CDR1 as SGHDN and CDR2 as FVKESK. The CDR3 is CASSQASPGQQAFF. CDR3 DNA: TGTGCCAGCAGCCAAGCTAGTCCCGGGCAGCAAGCTTTCTTT.